Presented here are 15 T cell receptor beta chains from one specimen sequenced in a study of identical twins. TCRdb reprocessed the 5' RACE reads via MiXCR and lists one record per CDR3 protein. This sample carries around 250,000 distinct CDR3 sequences, about 8% of them seen once, and the ten largest clones take less than 4%. These data were likewise used in another study, on yellow fever vaccine responses in identical twins.

The sample taken for sequencing was CD8+ T cells sorted from blood. Receptors were obtained from a woman between 18 and 29 years old in good health.

This clonotype was recorded many times. At one boundary the junction diverges from the germline segment, which might be a read error. The chain couples TRBV27 to TRBJ2-7; 10 bases agree with TRBD2. The CDR3 sequence is 15 residues long. Germline CDR1 MNHEY, CDR2 SMNVEV (reference sequence). CDR3 sequence reads: CASSLGASGSYEQYF. The CDR3 DNA sequence: TGCGCCAGCAGCCTCGGGGCTAGCGGGAGCTACGAGCAGTACTTC.

This chain connects TRBV9 to TRBJ2-7; TRBD2 agrees at 8 bases. J was trimmed by 2 bases and V by 3 bases; bases with no gene match: 7. Germline V gives CDR1 SGDLS, CDR2 YYNGEE. This CDR3 has 15 residues. DNA of the CDR3: TGTGCCAGCAGCGCCCGAGCGGGGGACCCCTACGAGCAGTACTTC. This codes for CASSARAGDPYEQYF.

There are many counts of this clonotype. The chain combines TRBV28 with TRBJ2-1, with TRBD1 matching over 9 bases. J lost 8 bases, V lost 1 base, and 12 bases had no gene match. The CDR3 totals 17 residues. Germline values: CDR1 MDHEN, CDR2 SYDVKM. The CDR3: CASSLSTGQGMSHEQFF. The CDR3 bases are TGTGCCAGCAGTTTATCTACGGGACAGGGAATGAGCCATGAGCAGTTCTTC.

The table lists this clonotype with many counts. The chain links TRBV11-1 to TRBJ2-3; TRBD2 aligns across 9 bases. Unmatched junction bases numbered 13, after V lost 5 bases and J lost 1 base. Germline-derived CDR1 and CDR2 are SGHAT and FQDESV (reference sequence). This CDR3 contains 18 residues. CDR3 in DNA: TGTGCCAGCAGCACACTAGCGGGTGGGGATTCCGGCACAGATACGCAGTATTTT. Its protein product is CASSTLAGGDSGTDTQYF.

This clonotype was seen more than once but under ten times. The V and J genes are TRBV20-1 and TRBJ2-7, with TRBD1 as a possible D gene (6 bases). With 2 bases removed from V and 3 bases from J, the gap between germline ends came to 14 bases. The CDR3 is made up of 14 amino acids. Per the germline V gene, CDR1 is DFQATT and CDR2 is SNEGSKA (reference sequence). In DNA form, the CDR3 reads TGCAGTGCTAGAAGGCAGGGACAAGTCTACGAGCAGTACTTC. This encodes CSARRQGQVYEQYF.

There are a few counts of this clonotype. J is TRBJ2-1 and V is TRBV5-1; D gene ambiguous. Germline CDR1 is SGHRS and CDR2 is YFSETQ. Trimming left V 0 bases short and J 3 bases short, with 7 bases between. The CDR3 spans 14 residues. CDR3 region: CASSLEGIYNEQFF. The CDR3 region has the DNA TGCGCCAGCAGCTTGGAAGGGATCTACAATGAGCAGTTCTTC.

At least ten counts were recorded for this clonotype. CDR3 nucleotide sequence: TGTGCCAGCAGTTTTTCAGCTAGCGTCTACAATGAGCAGTTCTTC. It specifies CASSFSASVYNEQFF. The chain recombines TRBV12-3 or TRBV12-4 with TRBJ2-1, with D tentatively TRBD2 (6 bases). The CDR3 covers 15 residues. Deletions cut 3 bases from V and 3 bases from J, with 12 bases between.

CDR3 in DNA: TGCAGTGCTAGAGATACTCTGAACCGGGCTGACAATGAGCAGTTCTTC. Translating gives CSARDTLNRADNEQFF. The genes are TRBV20-1 and TRBJ2-1, with D unresolved. The V and J ends lost 0 bases and 5 bases respectively, with 17 bases between them. The CDR3 consists of 16 residues. Germline CDR1 reads DFQATT; CDR2 reads SNEGSKA (reference sequence).

This clonotype was detected many times. V and J are TRBV4-1 and TRBJ2-5; 7 bases agree with TRBD1. From germline, CDR1 is MGHRA and CDR2 YSYEKL. V lost 2 bases to trimming and J lost 1 base; unmatched junction nucleotides: 10. The CDR3 runs 17 residues. DNA for the CDR3: TGCGCCAGCAGCCAACTTGGGACAGCACATCCCCAAGAGACCCAGTACTTC. Protein: CASSQLGTAHPQETQYF.

V is TRBV6-2 or TRBV6-3 and J is TRBJ2-3, with D hard to call. V dropped 0 bases and J dropped 0 bases, with 10 bases sitting between them. The CDR3 runs to 16 residues. The germline gives CDR1 MNHEY, CDR2 SVGEGT. The DNA of the CDR3 is TGTGCCAGCAGTTACTCGAGTTCCCCGAGCACAGATACGCAGTATTTT. Translation gives CASSYSSSPSTDTQYF.

The table lists this clonotype with many counts. The gene calls are TRBV7-9 and TRBJ2-7; the D is unclear. Trimming stripped 0 bases from V and 2 bases from J, with 11 bases between. Germline V gene sequence: CDR1 SEHNR, CDR2 FQNEAQ (reference sequence). There are 15 residues in the CDR3. CDR3 DNA: TGTGCCAGCAGCTTAGCCGTGGGGTCTACCTACGAGCAGTACTTC. This sequence encodes CASSLAVGSTYEQYF.

This clonotype was recorded many times. The chain is built from TRBV12-3 or TRBV12-4 and TRBJ2-5, with D possibly being TRBD2 (5 bases). The CDR3 covers 16 residues. V was shortened by 5 bases and J by 4 bases, with 20 bases between the two germline ends. CDR3 sequence: CASSERREGFLETQYF. The CDR3 DNA follows: TGTGCCAGCAGTGAGCGGAGAGAGGGTTTTTTAGAGACCCAGTACTTC.

V and J are TRBV27 and TRBJ2-2; D might be TRBD1 (5 bases). The CDR3 is made up of 14 amino acids. Germline assignment: CDR1 MNHEY and CDR2 SMNVEV (reference sequence). Trimming shortened V by 2 bases and J by 6 bases, and 10 bases separated the two germline ends. As DNA, the CDR3 is TGTGCCAGCAGTTTAAGTCAGGGTCCCGGGGAGCTGTTTTTT. Its protein product is CASSLSQGPGELFF.

This chain connects TRBV6-1 to TRBJ2-7; unclear D gene. Germline V gives CDR1 MNHNS, CDR2 SASEGT. The CDR3 consists of 15 residues. The ends were cut back, 5 bases at V and 0 bases at J, with 14 bases in the middle. CDR3 region: CASSLGPSVSYEQYF. The CDR3 nucleotides are TGTGCCAGCAGTCTAGGGCCAAGCGTCTCCTACGAGCAGTACTTC.

This clonotype was found a few times. V usage is TRBV6-1 and J usage is TRBJ2-3; 7 bases align to TRBD1. J was trimmed by 0 bases and V by 3 bases; bases with no gene match: 3. Per the germline V gene, CDR1 is MNHNS and CDR2 is SASEGT. This CDR3 is built from 15 residues. The CDR3 region has the DNA TGTGCCAGCAGTGACACAGGGGAAAGCACAGATACGCAGTATTTT. Protein sequence: CASSDTGESTDTQYF.